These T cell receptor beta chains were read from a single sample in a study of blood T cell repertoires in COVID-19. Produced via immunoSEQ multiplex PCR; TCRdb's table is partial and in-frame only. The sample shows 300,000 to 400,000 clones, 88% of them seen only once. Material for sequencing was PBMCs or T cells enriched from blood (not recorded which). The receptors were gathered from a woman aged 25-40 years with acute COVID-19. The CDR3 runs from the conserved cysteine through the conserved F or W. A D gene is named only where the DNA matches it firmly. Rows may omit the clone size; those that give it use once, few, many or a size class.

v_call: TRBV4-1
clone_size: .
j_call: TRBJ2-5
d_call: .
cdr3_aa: CASSQDWEVGRTEETQYF
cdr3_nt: TGCGCCAGCAGCCAAGACTGGGAGGTGGGGCGCACAGAAGAGACCCAGTACTTC

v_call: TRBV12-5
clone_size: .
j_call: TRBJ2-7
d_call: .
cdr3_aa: CASGGSYEQYF
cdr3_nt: TGTGCTAGTGGAGGGAGCTACGAGCAGTACTTC

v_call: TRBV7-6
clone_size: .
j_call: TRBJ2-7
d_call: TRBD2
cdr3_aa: CASSSLAGGSYEQYF
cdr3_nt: TGTGCCAGCAGCTCCTTAGCGGGGGGCTCCTACGAGCAGTACTTC

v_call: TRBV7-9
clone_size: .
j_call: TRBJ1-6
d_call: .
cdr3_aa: CASSLYSLRQSPLHF
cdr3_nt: TGTGCCAGCAGCTTATACTCCTTACGACAGTCACCCCTCCACTTT

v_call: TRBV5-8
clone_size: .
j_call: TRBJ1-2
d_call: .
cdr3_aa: CASSLAPATGF
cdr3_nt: TGTGCCAGCAGCTTGGCACCTGCTACTGGCTTC

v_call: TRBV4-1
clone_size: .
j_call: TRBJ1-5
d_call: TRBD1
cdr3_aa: CASSQEGTGGRNQPQHF
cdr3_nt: TGCGCCAGCAGCCAAGAGGGGACAGGGGGTCGGAATCAGCCCCAGCATTTT

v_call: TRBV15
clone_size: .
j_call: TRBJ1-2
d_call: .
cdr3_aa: CATSRDPRQSYGYTF
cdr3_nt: TGTGCCACCAGCAGAGATCCGAGACAGAGCTATGGCTACACCTTC

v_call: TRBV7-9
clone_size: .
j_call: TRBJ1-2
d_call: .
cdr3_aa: CASSLLVQIANYGYTF
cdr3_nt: TGTGCCAGCAGCTTATTGGTACAGATTGCTAACTATGGCTACACCTTC

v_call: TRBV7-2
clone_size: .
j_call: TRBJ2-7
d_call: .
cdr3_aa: CASSWRGEYYEQYF
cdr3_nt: TGTGCCAGCAGCTGGCGCGGGGAGTACTACGAGCAGTACTTC

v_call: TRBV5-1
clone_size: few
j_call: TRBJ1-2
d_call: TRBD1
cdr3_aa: CASSLRTGEGYTF
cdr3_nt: TGCGCCAGCAGCTTGAGGACAGGGGAAGGCTACACCTTC

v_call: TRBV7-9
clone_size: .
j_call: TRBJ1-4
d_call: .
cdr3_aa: CASSLVAVWNEKLFF
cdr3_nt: TGTGCCAGCAGCTTAGTGGCGGTATGGAATGAAAAACTGTTTTTT

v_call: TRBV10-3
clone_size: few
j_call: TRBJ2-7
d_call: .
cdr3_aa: CAISSRLDEQYF
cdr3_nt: TGTGCCATCAGTTCGAGACTCGACGAGCAGTACTTC

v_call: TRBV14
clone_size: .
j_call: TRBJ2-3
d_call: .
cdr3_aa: CASSQDTGATDTQYF
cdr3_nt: TGTGCCAGCAGCCAAGATACGGGAGCCACAGATACGCAGTATTTT

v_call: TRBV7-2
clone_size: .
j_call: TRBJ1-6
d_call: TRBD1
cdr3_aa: CASSSTGGGFNSPLHF
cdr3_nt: TGTGCCAGCAGCTCGACAGGGGGGGGATTTAATTCACCCCTCCACTTT

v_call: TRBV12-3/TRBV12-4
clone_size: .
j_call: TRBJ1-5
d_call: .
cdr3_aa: CASSFYEGQPQHF
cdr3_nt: TGTGCCAGCAGTTTCTATGAGGGTCAGCCCCAGCATTTT

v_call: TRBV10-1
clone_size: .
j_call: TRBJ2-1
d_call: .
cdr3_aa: CASSESRLAFYNEQFF
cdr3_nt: TGCGCCAGCAGTGAGTCGCGGCTAGCTTTCTACAATGAGCAGTTCTTC

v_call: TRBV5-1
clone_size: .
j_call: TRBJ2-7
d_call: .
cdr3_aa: CASSLETPGSYEQYF
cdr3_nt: TGCGCCAGCAGCTTGGAGACCCCAGGGTCCTACGAGCAGTACTTC

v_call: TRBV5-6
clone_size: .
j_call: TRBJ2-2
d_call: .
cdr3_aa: CASSSGGPPTGELFF
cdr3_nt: TGTGCCAGCAGCTCGGGCGGGCCTCCGACCGGGGAGCTGTTTTTT

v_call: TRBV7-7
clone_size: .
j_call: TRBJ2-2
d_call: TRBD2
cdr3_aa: CASSLAGTSGEITGELFF
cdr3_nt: TGTGCCAGCAGCTTAGCGGGGACTAGCGGGGAGATCACCGGGGAGCTGTTTTTT